The TCR beta chain described here comes from a study of T-cell memory formation after mild COVID-19. This CDR3 comprises 13 residues. From germline, CDR1 is SGHRS and CDR2 YFSETQ. Trimming pared 1 base from V and 9 bases from J, leaving 11 bases between. TCRdb fed the 5' RACE reads into MiXCR, producing one record per CDR3 protein. The sample has about 470,000 distinct CDR3 sequences; roughly 18% are singletons. This clonotype came up a few times. The specimen sequenced was PBMCs or a T cell subset sorted from them (not recorded which). J is TRBJ2-1 and V is TRBV5-1; D assignment may be TRBD1 or TRBD2 (6 bases each). This TCR derives from an adult woman who had mild COVID-19 (a few samples of this study predate the infection). Cell type and time point are not known. As DNA, the CDR3 is TGCGCCAGCAGCTTGCGGGGGCGGGGTGAGCAGTTCTTC. This encodes CASSLRGRGEQFF.